These 29 T cell receptor beta chains came from one sample sequenced in a study of T cell responses to AZD1222 COVID-19 vaccine. Measured with immunoSEQ multiplex PCR; TCRdb has only the in-frame clones, and not every one. The sample records 90,000 to 95,000 clones, about 91% being singletons. The sequencing used peripheral blood, collected on day 0 of AZD1222 vaccination. The receptors derive from an adult in good health.

The rearrangement joins TRBV11-3 to TRBJ2-1, with 9 bases lining up with TRBD2. CDR3 length equals 15 residues. Germline V gives CDR1 SGHNT, CDR2 YENEEA. The ends lost 4 bases at V and 8 bases at J; junction bases unmatched: 9. Here the CDR3 reads CASSSGTSRGDEQFF. CDR3 nucleotides: TGTGCCAGCAGCTCTGGGACTAGCCGGGGCGATGAGCAGTTCTTC.

The chain joins TRBV3-1 (or the pseudogene TRBV3-2) to TRBJ2-7; possibly TRBD1 for D (6 bases). In germline, CDR1 is LGHDT, CDR2 YNNKEL (reference sequence). Deletions cut 1 base from V and 2 bases from J, with 6 bases between. The CDR3 length is 13 residues. DNA of the CDR3: TGTGCCAGCAGCCAAGGGACAGCCTACGAGCAGTACTTC. This codes for CASSQGTAYEQYF.

The chain links TRBV19 to TRBJ2-6; 8 positions match TRBD1. This CDR3 is 18 amino acids long. Per the germline V gene, CDR1 is LNHDA and CDR2 is SQIVND (reference sequence). Germline trimming cut 4 bases from V and 3 bases from J; bases unmatched to any gene: 11. CDR3: CASSTDPGGASGANVLTF. The CDR3 nucleotides are TGTGCCAGTAGTACGGATCCAGGGGGCGCGAGTGGGGCCAACGTCCTGACTTTC.

The chain carries TRBV5-1 and TRBJ1-1; the D gene is possibly TRBD1 (5 bases). Between the trimmed V and J ends, which lost 3 bases and 1 base, there was a span of 16 bases. The CDR3 length is 16 residues. Germline CDR1 SGHRS, CDR2 YFSETQ. Written as DNA, the CDR3 is TGCGCCAGCAGCTCCCACGGGACCGGGGGGAACACTGAAGCTTTCTTT. Protein product: CASSSHGTGGNTEAFF.

The V and J genes are TRBV5-6 and TRBJ2-7; possibly TRBD1 or TRBD2 for D (5 bases each). CDR1 is SGHDT, CDR2 YYEEEE, per germline. The CDR3 runs to 13 residues. Trimming took off 3 bases at V and 9 bases at J, with 16 bases between the two ends. The CDR3 DNA sequence: TGTGCCAGCAGCTCACCCGGGGACCTGGTGCAGTACTTC. It yields the protein CASSSPGDLVQYF.

The chain carries TRBV5-1 and TRBJ1-4; maybe TRBD1 (5 bases). The germline V gene encodes CDR1 SGHRS and CDR2 YFSETQ. Between the trimmed V and J ends, which lost 5 bases and 8 bases, there was a span of 19 bases. This CDR3 is 15 amino acids long. In DNA form, the CDR3 reads TGCGCCAGCAGATCCCTCCGGGACGGGGGGGAAAAACTGTTTTTT. Residues: CASRSLRDGGEKLFF.

The V call is TRBV7-9, the J call TRBJ1-5, with a weak D call TRBD1 (5 bases). Germline values: CDR1 SEHNR, CDR2 FQNEAQ (reference sequence). This CDR3 is 15 amino acids long. The ends were cut back, 5 bases at V and 4 bases at J, with 15 bases in the middle. The CDR3 nucleotides read TGTGCCAGCAGCGCCGGGGACCGCGGTAATCAGCCCCAGCATTTT. Encoded protein: CASSAGDRGNQPQHF.

The genes are TRBV12-5 and TRBJ2-7; 10 nucleotides match TRBD2. After removal of 7 bases from V and 1 base from J, the junction contained 4 bases not matched to a gene. The CDR3 loop spans 14 amino acids. CDR1 is LGHNT, CDR2 FRNRAP, per germline. CDR3 region: CASALTSGSYEQYF. The DNA for the CDR3 is TGTGCTAGTGCCCTGACTAGCGGGTCCTACGAGCAGTACTTC.

V and J are TRBV9 and TRBJ2-3; D gene ambiguous. Germline V CDR1 and CDR2: SGDLS, YYNGEE. This CDR3 region has 14 residues. The germline V and J ends were trimmed by 4 bases and 3 bases, with 12 bases remaining between them. The CDR3, as DNA: TGTGCCAGCAGCCCAGAGGACGGGACAGATACGCAGTATTTT. It yields the protein CASSPEDGTDTQYF.

The V call is TRBV28, the J call TRBJ1-6; no reliable D call. This CDR3 spans 12 amino acids. CDR1 is MDHEN and CDR2 is SYDVKM in the germline V gene. V lost 6 bases and J 10 bases, leaving 10 bases between the germline ends. The CDR3 DNA sequence: TGTGCCAGCAGCCCTAGTTGGTCACCCCTCCACTTT. Protein: CASSPSWSPLHF.

The chain links TRBV6-5 to TRBJ1-4; D perhaps matches TRBD1 (5 bases). The CDR3 is 14 amino acids. V was pared by 8 bases and J by 5 bases, with 15 bases between. Per the germline V gene, CDR1 is MNHEY and CDR2 is SVGAGI. The CDR3 is CASRGGGRNEKLFF. CDR3 nucleotides: TGTGCCAGCCGGGGGGGAGGGAGAAATGAAAAACTGTTTTTT.

This clone has a single count. The rearrangement links TRBV6-5 to TRBJ1-5; 8 bases fit TRBD1. With 7 bases clipped from V and 4 bases from J, the junction kept 9 bases outside the gene matches. The CDR3 totals 15 residues. Germline V lookup: CDR1 MNHEY, CDR2 SVGAGI. The CDR3 DNA is TGTGCCAGCATGCCGAGGACAGGGCGGAATCAGCCCCAGCATTTT. Amino acids: CASMPRTGRNQPQHF.

The chain combines TRBV3-1 (or the pseudogene TRBV3-2) with TRBJ2-3, with TRBD2 identical over 9 bases. The length of the CDR3 is 17 residues. V lost 4 bases to trimming and J lost 4 bases; unmatched junction nucleotides: 12. Germline CDR1 reads LGHDT; CDR2 reads YNNKEL (reference sequence). This chain's CDR3 is CASSPYLLREGPDTQYF. The CDR3 DNA follows: TGTGCCAGCAGCCCTTACCTTCTGCGGGAGGGCCCAGATACGCAGTATTTT.

The CDR3 is CASSWRGADTGELFF. CDR3 in DNA: TGTGCCAGCAGCTGGAGAGGGGCGGACACCGGGGAGCTGTTTTTT. This chain joins TRBV5-5 and TRBJ2-2; D is perhaps TRBD1 or TRBD2 (5 bases each). The CDR3 is made up of 15 amino acids. Germline CDR1 is SGHKS and CDR2 is YYEKEE (reference sequence). V was cut by 3 bases and J by 3 bases, with 12 bases left in between.

The V gene is TRBV6-2 or TRBV6-3, the J gene TRBJ2-7; tentative D call: TRBD1 (6 bases). CDR1 is MNHEY and CDR2 is SVGEGT in the germline V gene. V lost 5 bases, J lost 3 bases, and 8 bases lay in between. The CDR3 has 12 residues. This CDR3 is CASSDRSYEQYF. CDR3 DNA: TGTGCCAGCAGTGACAGGAGCTACGAGCAGTACTTC.

The V gene is TRBV6-2 or TRBV6-3, the J gene TRBJ2-2; TRBD2 might be the D (6 bases). The CDR3 length is 14 residues. In germline, CDR1 is MNHEY, CDR2 SVGEGT. V was shortened by 5 bases and J by 6 bases, with 13 bases between the two germline ends. CDR3 residues: CASSPGGGAGELFF. CDR3 coding DNA: TGTGCCAGCAGTCCCGGGGGTGGGGCCGGGGAGCTGTTTTTT.

The DNA for the CDR3 is TGTGCCAGCAGTTTTTCACAACCTTGGACAGGGGGGTACGAGCAGTACTTC. Protein: CASSFSQPWTGGYEQYF. This chain joins TRBV27 and TRBJ2-7, with 10 nucleotides matching TRBD1. The trim removed 3 bases at V and 4 bases at J, leaving 12 bases unmatched. The CDR3 runs 17 residues. Looked up from germline, CDR1 is MNHEY and CDR2 is SMNVEV (reference sequence).

The chain couples TRBV27 to TRBJ1-1, with unresolved D. CDR1 is MNHEY, CDR2 SMNVEV, per germline (reference sequence). The length of the CDR3 is 13 residues. Trimming took 1 base from V and 6 from J, leaving 9 bases between them. For the CDR3, the DNA is TGTGCCAGCAGTTTATTGGGGATACCTGAAGCTTTCTTT. This translates into CASSLLGIPEAFF.

J is TRBJ2-3 and V is TRBV14, with D possibly TRBD2 on 6 matching bases. Germline CDR1 is SGHDN and CDR2 is FVKESK. With 3 bases removed from V and 2 bases from J, the gap between germline ends came to 12 bases. The CDR3 is 15 residues long. CDR3 sequence: CASSHASAHTDTQYF. CDR3 in DNA: TGTGCCAGCAGCCACGCTAGCGCCCACACAGATACGCAGTATTTT.

This chain connects TRBV11-1 to TRBJ1-6; D is possibly TRBD1 (6 bases). V lost 4 bases and J 9 bases, leaving 16 bases between the germline ends. Looked up from germline, CDR1 is SGHAT and CDR2 is FQDESV (reference sequence). This CDR3 contains 15 residues. The CDR3 protein is CASSYHRENSSPLHF. CDR3 coding DNA: TGTGCCAGCAGCTACCACAGGGAGAACAGTTCACCCCTCCACTTT.

The chain couples TRBV12-2 to TRBJ2-7; the D call TRBD1 from the table was never checked on the DNA. TRBV12-2 is given as a pseudogene. This CDR3 comprises 13 residues. The CDR3 loop is CASRLASSYEQYF. DNA of the CDR3: TGTGCAAGTCGCTTAGCCAGCTCCTACGAGCAGTACTTC.

In the case of this clone: At one of its ends the junction is not consistent with the germline gene, which may arise from a read error. The rearrangement joins TRBV7-7 to TRBJ2-7, with 9 bases aligning to TRBD1. Germline CDR1 is SSHAT and CDR2 is FNYEAQ (reference sequence). CDR3 length equals 13 residues. The CDR3 coding sequence is TGTGCTAGCAGCCGGGACAGGGACTACGAGCAGTACTTC. Translation gives CASSRDRDYEQYF. The full variable domain, with the rest looked up from reference TRBV7-7 and TRBJ2-7, is GAGVSQSPRYKVTKRGQDVTLRCDPISSHATLYWYQQALGQGPEFLTYFNYEAQPDKSGLPSDRFSAERPEGSISTLTIQRTEQRDSAMYRCASSRDRDYEQYFGPGTRLTVT.

The V call is TRBV5-1, the J call TRBJ1-2; D is ambiguous. This CDR3 is 11 amino acids long. V was clipped by 0 bases and J by 7 bases, with 4 bases between them. Looked up from germline, CDR1 is SGHRS and CDR2 is YFSETQ. This CDR3 reads CASSLEGGYTF. The CDR3 DNA reads as TGCGCCAGCAGCTTGGAGGGTGGCTACACCTTC.

This clone was seen a single time. This sequence joins TRBV19 and TRBJ1-2; 9 positions match TRBD1. The CDR3 consists of 15 residues. Germline V gene sequence: CDR1 LNHDA, CDR2 SQIVND (reference sequence). The V segment lost 11 bases and the J segment 6 bases; nucleotides outside the gene matches: 16. CDR3 region: CASTGGQGIRNGYTF. The DNA for the CDR3 is TGTGCCTCGACCGGCGGACAGGGGATAAGGAATGGCTACACCTTC.

This clone was observed a single time. This rearrangement joins TRBV5-1 to TRBJ2-7; D gene uncertain. The CDR3 consists of 17 residues. V shed 0 bases and J shed 4 bases, with 20 bases lying between them. Germline V CDR1 and CDR2: SGHRS, YFSETQ. In nucleotides, the CDR3 is TGCGCCAGCAGCTTGGGGTTCTCCCTCCCCGGTGGTTACGAGCAGTACTTC. This sequence encodes CASSLGFSLPGGYEQYF.

The chain is built from TRBV15 and TRBJ1-1; 7 bases line up with TRBD1. CDR1 LNHNV and CDR2 YYDKDF come from the germline V gene (reference sequence). Germline trimming cut 8 bases from V and 5 bases from J; bases unmatched to any gene: 8. CDR3 length: 13 amino acids. CDR3 amino acids: CATGPGQRTEAFF. The CDR3 DNA reads TGTGCCACCGGACCGGGACAGAGAACTGAAGCTTTCTTT. Full variable domain (remainder filled in from reference TRBV15 and TRBJ1-1): DAMVIQNPRYQVTQFGKPVTLSCSQTLNHNVMYWYQQKSSQAPKLLFHYYDKDFNNEADTPDNFQSRRPNTSFCFLDIRSPGLGDTAMYLCATGPGQRTEAFFGQGTRLTVV.

This clone was found a few times. The CDR3 coding sequence is TGTGCCAGCAGCCAAGTCGAACCGGGACAGGGAGGCACTGAAGCTTTCTTT. Residues: CASSQVEPGQGGTEAFF. The chain uses TRBV4-2 and TRBJ1-1; 9 bases agree with TRBD1. The CDR3 runs to 17 residues. Germline CDR1 reads LGHNA; CDR2 reads YNFKEQ. J lost 4 bases, V lost 1 base, and 10 bases had no gene match.

The chain recombines TRBV19 with TRBJ1-4; 7 nucleotides match TRBD1. Germline CDR1 LNHDA, CDR2 SQIVND (reference sequence). The length of the CDR3 is 14 residues. V lost 4 bases, J lost 6 bases, and 5 bases stayed unmatched. The CDR3 DNA follows: TGTGCCAGTAGTAACATAAGGGGGCATGAAAAACTGTTTTTT. Amino acids: CASSNIRGHEKLFF.

This clone was detected once. The chain joins TRBV5-6 to TRBJ1-1; 9 nucleotides match TRBD1. CDR1 SGHDT and CDR2 YYEEEE come from the germline V gene. Germline trimming cut 7 bases from V and 4 bases from J; bases unmatched to any gene: 5. This CDR3 comprises 13 residues. CDR3 region: CASGPTGGTEAFF. As DNA, the CDR3 is TGTGCCAGCGGACCGACAGGGGGCACTGAAGCTTTCTTT.